This T cell receptor (beta chain) emerged from a study of shared clonotypes between healthy human individuals. The repertoire was sequenced with immunoSEQ multiplex PCR; TCRdb's copy has only in-frame clones and lacks some. The sample carries about 1 million clones, under 80% recorded once. The germline V and J ends were trimmed by 1 base and 10 bases, with 8 bases remaining between them. CDR1 is SEHNR and CDR2 is FQNEAQ in the germline V gene (reference sequence). CDR3 length equals 13 residues. This clone was seen a handful of times. The sample taken for sequencing was memory CD4+ T cells sorted from blood. Documented subset: CD45RA-negative fraction. The chain uses TRBV7-9 and TRBJ1-6; no definite D call. The receptor was isolated from a man aged 18 to 35 in good health. In DNA, the CDR3 is TGTGCCAGCAGCTTAGAGGTAGACTCACCCCTCCACTTT. Residues: CASSLEVDSPLHF.